This TCR beta chain was obtained from a study of shared clonotypes between healthy human individuals. Study-wide findings and caveats: Around 5.4% of naive CD4 clonotypes were common to a handful of donors. The donor pool, a small one, limited the genetic and exposure-history diversity represented. Relative to memory subsets, naive subsets generally showed larger estimated richness.

As concerns this clone: What it binds is unknown.

Clones were read by immunoSEQ multiplex PCR, and TCRdb kept only the in-frame ones, dropping some. The repertoire consists of hundreds of thousands of clones, with around 72% occurring once and the leading ten covering 1.8%. In the CD4+ fraction, cells were divided into CD45RA+ naive and CD45RA-negative memory subsets. V lost 4 bases and J 4 bases, leaving 12 bases between the germline ends. Germline CDR1 SGHRS, CDR2 YFSETQ. The CDR3 sequence is 14 residues long. Sequencing was performed on memory CD4+ T cells sorted from blood. Subset described: CD45RA-negative fraction. This sequence was found in a woman in her twenties or thirties in good health. The V call is TRBV5-1, the J call TRBJ2-1; no reliable D call. The CDR3 loop reads CASSQQLQYNEQFF. The CDR3 DNA reads as TGCGCCAGCAGCCAACAACTACAATACAATGAGCAGTTCTTC.